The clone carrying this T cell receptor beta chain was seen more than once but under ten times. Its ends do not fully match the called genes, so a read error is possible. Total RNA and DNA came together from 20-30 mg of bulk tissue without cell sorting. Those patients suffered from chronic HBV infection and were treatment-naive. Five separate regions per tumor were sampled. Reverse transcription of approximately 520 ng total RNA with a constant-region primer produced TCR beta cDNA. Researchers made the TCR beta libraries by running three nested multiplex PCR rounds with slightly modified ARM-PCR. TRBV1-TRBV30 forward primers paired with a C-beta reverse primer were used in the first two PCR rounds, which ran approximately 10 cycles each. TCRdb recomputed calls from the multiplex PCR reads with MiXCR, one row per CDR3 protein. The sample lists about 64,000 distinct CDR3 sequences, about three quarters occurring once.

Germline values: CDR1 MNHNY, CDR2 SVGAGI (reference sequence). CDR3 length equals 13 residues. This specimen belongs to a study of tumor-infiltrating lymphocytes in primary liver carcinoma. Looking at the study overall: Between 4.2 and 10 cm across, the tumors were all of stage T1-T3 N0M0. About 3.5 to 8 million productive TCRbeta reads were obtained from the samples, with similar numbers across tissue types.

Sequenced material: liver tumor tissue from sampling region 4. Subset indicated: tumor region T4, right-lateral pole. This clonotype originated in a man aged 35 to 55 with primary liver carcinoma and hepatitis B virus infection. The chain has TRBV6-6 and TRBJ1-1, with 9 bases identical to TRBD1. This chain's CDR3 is CASRTGGTTEAFF. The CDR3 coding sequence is TGTGCCAGCAGGACAGGGGGGACTACTGAGGCTTTCTTT.